The rows below give T cell receptor beta chains drawn from one sample of a study of monozygotic twins with inflammatory bowel disease. TCRdb reanalyzed the 5' RACE reads and collapses them to one entry per CDR3 protein, without DNA. The sample is made up of 330,000 or so distinct CDR3 sequences, and the top ten hold 2% to 2.5% of it. The sequenced material came from blood. These receptor sequences come from a human donor with ulcerative colitis or Crohn's disease, or a healthy co-twin of an affected twin (not recorded which). CDR3s include the opening cysteine and the closing phenylalanine or tryptophan. The order of the fields is J gene, V gene, CDR3 protein.

j_call: TRBJ2-2
v_call: TRBV15
cdr3_aa: CATSRDRLAGAIGELFF

j_call: TRBJ2-1
v_call: TRBV6-5
cdr3_aa: CASSYDRVRFNEQFF

j_call: TRBJ1-6
v_call: TRBV7-2
cdr3_aa: CASSSRGGSPLHF

j_call: TRBJ1-2
v_call: TRBV19
cdr3_aa: CASSVDRGASGYTF

j_call: TRBJ1-1
v_call: TRBV15
cdr3_aa: CATSRTGNTEAFF

j_call: TRBJ2-3
v_call: TRBV20-1
cdr3_aa: CSAEGDKTGTDTQYF

j_call: TRBJ2-3
v_call: TRBV27
cdr3_aa: CASRDQGDTQYF

j_call: TRBJ2-7
v_call: TRBV5-1
cdr3_aa: CASSLAPGAGAGGPYEQYF

j_call: TRBJ1-6
v_call: TRBV12-3/TRBV12-4
cdr3_aa: CASSLVPGVSSPLHF

j_call: TRBJ1-2
v_call: TRBV4-1
cdr3_aa: CASSQDRNYGYTF

j_call: TRBJ2-7
v_call: TRBV11-2
cdr3_aa: CASSLDRTYEQYF

j_call: TRBJ1-4
v_call: TRBV7-8
cdr3_aa: CASSSYRVPGGREKLFF

j_call: TRBJ1-1
v_call: TRBV5-1
cdr3_aa: CASSLKTQGYTEAFF

j_call: TRBJ2-7
v_call: TRBV5-1
cdr3_aa: CASSLAGGDNGEQYF

j_call: TRBJ2-3
v_call: TRBV12-3/TRBV12-4
cdr3_aa: CASRMRTGGTDTQYF

j_call: TRBJ2-3
v_call: TRBV2
cdr3_aa: CASIPRTSTDTQYF

j_call: TRBJ2-3
v_call: TRBV7-2
cdr3_aa: CASSSISSDTQYF

j_call: TRBJ2-2
v_call: TRBV5-1
cdr3_aa: CASSLRLAANTGELFF

j_call: TRBJ2-5
v_call: TRBV7-8
cdr3_aa: CASSFRLAGSKSRVKETQYF

j_call: TRBJ1-2
v_call: TRBV10-3
cdr3_aa: CAISEGGWGYTF

j_call: TRBJ1-6
v_call: TRBV7-9
cdr3_aa: CASSGDQGVPLHF

j_call: TRBJ2-7
v_call: TRBV28
cdr3_aa: CASRSSGIYEQYF

j_call: TRBJ2-1
v_call: TRBV20-1
cdr3_aa: CSARRTSGGYNEQFF

j_call: TRBJ2-1
v_call: TRBV14
cdr3_aa: CASSQNGRSSNEQFF

j_call: TRBJ1-2
v_call: TRBV12-3/TRBV12-4
cdr3_aa: CASSRVIDYGYTF

j_call: TRBJ1-2
v_call: TRBV3-1
cdr3_aa: CASSQLTTGFGGYTF

j_call: TRBJ2-1
v_call: TRBV2
cdr3_aa: CATEDLWELGGNEQFF

j_call: TRBJ1-2
v_call: TRBV29-1
cdr3_aa: CSVESRGLGYTF

j_call: TRBJ2-5
v_call: TRBV7-7
cdr3_aa: CASSLPTGTTNF

j_call: TRBJ2-1
v_call: TRBV30
cdr3_aa: CAWSVRGVGEQFF

j_call: TRBJ2-1
v_call: TRBV7-9
cdr3_aa: CASSIAGGWNNEQFF

j_call: TRBJ2-1
v_call: TRBV20-1
cdr3_aa: CSANKEWGYNEQFF

j_call: TRBJ2-1
v_call: TRBV20-1
cdr3_aa: CSAPTSGIDNEQFF

j_call: TRBJ2-1
v_call: TRBV5-4
cdr3_aa: CASSLDWHPENEQFF

j_call: TRBJ2-1
v_call: TRBV12-3/TRBV12-4
cdr3_aa: CASSFSGQRYNEQFF

j_call: TRBJ2-3
v_call: TRBV28
cdr3_aa: CASSIRTDTQYF

j_call: TRBJ2-1
v_call: TRBV3-1
cdr3_aa: CASSQEGRESYNEQFF

j_call: TRBJ2-7
v_call: TRBV14
cdr3_aa: CASSQDWVLAHEQYF

j_call: TRBJ1-5
v_call: TRBV2
cdr3_aa: CASSDTGSNQPQHF

j_call: TRBJ2-7
v_call: TRBV4-1
cdr3_aa: CASSQVGLAPQYRGEQYF

j_call: TRBJ2-5
v_call: TRBV10-3
cdr3_aa: CAISPPGTSGQETQYF

j_call: TRBJ2-1
v_call: TRBV7-8
cdr3_aa: CASSLGLGYYNEQFF

j_call: TRBJ2-5
v_call: TRBV5-1
cdr3_aa: CASSGTVEETQYF

j_call: TRBJ2-4
v_call: TRBV14
cdr3_aa: CASSAAGTAKNIQYF

j_call: TRBJ1-6
v_call: TRBV5-6
cdr3_aa: CASSGQASSYNLPLHF

j_call: TRBJ1-5
v_call: TRBV28
cdr3_aa: CASSPRGTGVTQPQHF

j_call: TRBJ2-7
v_call: TRBV20-1
cdr3_aa: CSAVTGTSGVSYEQYF

j_call: TRBJ2-1
v_call: TRBV15
cdr3_aa: CATSREVMGTHYNEQFF